Listed below are T cell receptor beta chains from one sample, sequenced in a study of shared clonotypes between healthy human individuals. Measured with immunoSEQ multiplex PCR; TCRdb has only the in-frame clones, and not every one. This sample yields some 2,500,000 clones, of which around 93% are seen a single time; approximately 0.39% belongs to the top ten. The sequenced sample consisted of naive CD4+ T cells from PBMCs. These receptors all come from a man aged 18 to 35 in good health. Some clones in this sample may be carry-over from other donors' samples. Each CDR3 is given with its conserved first and last residue. The order of the fields is D gene, V gene, J gene, CDR3 protein, CDR3 DNA. D genes are given only for firm matches.

d_gene: TRBD2; v_gene: TRBV12-5; j_gene: TRBJ2-5; CDR3aa: CASSRGSQETQYF; CDR3nt: TGTGCTAGTTCGCGGGGGTCCCAAGAGACCCAGTACTTC
d_gene: TRBD1; v_gene: TRBV7-2; j_gene: TRBJ2-7; CDR3aa: CASSQRGTGGTTPYEQYF; CDR3nt: TGTGCCAGCAGCCAAAGGGGGACAGGGGGTACCACGCCCTACGAGCAGTACTTC
d_gene: .; v_gene: TRBV6-5; j_gene: TRBJ2-7; CDR3aa: CASRSDRGTYEQYF; CDR3nt: TGTGCCAGCAGATCTGATCGGGGTACCTACGAGCAGTACTTC
d_gene: .; v_gene: TRBV5-1; j_gene: TRBJ2-5; CDR3aa: CASSIGPLKETQYF; CDR3nt: TGCGCCAGCAGCATAGGGCCTTTAAAAGAGACCCAGTACTTC
d_gene: .; v_gene: TRBV14; j_gene: TRBJ2-5; CDR3aa: CASSLEETQYF; CDR3nt: TGTGCCAGCAGCCTAGAAGAGACCCAGTACTTC
d_gene: .; v_gene: TRBV19; j_gene: TRBJ1-3; CDR3aa: CASGGQGPETIYF; CDR3nt: TGTGCCAGTGGAGGGCAGGGGCCGGAGACCATATATTTT
d_gene: .; v_gene: TRBV6-6; j_gene: TRBJ2-3; CDR3aa: CASSPVTPDTQYF; CDR3nt: TGTGCCAGCAGTCCGGTCACGCCAGATACGCAGTATTTT
d_gene: .; v_gene: TRBV10-3; j_gene: TRBJ2-1; CDR3aa: CAISSGDNSYNEQFF; CDR3nt: TGTGCCATCAGTTCTGGGGACAACTCCTACAATGAGCAGTTCTTC
d_gene: .; v_gene: TRBV28; j_gene: TRBJ2-2; CDR3aa: CASSLLTGLGELFF; CDR3nt: TGTGCCAGCAGTTTATTAACAGGGTTGGGGGAGCTGTTTTTT
d_gene: TRBD1; v_gene: TRBV28; j_gene: TRBJ2-2; CDR3aa: CASSQGAPGELFF; CDR3nt: TGTGCCAGCTCGCAGGGGGCTCCCGGGGAGCTGTTTTTT
d_gene: .; v_gene: TRBV6-5; j_gene: TRBJ1-1; CDR3aa: CASSVGQPNTEAFF; CDR3nt: TGTGCCAGCAGCGTCGGACAGCCGAACACTGAAGCTTTCTTT
d_gene: .; v_gene: TRBV27; j_gene: TRBJ2-1; CDR3aa: CASNPLEGLIYNEQFF; CDR3nt: TGTGCCAGCAACCCTCTTGAGGGATTGATCTACAATGAGCAGTTCTTC
d_gene: .; v_gene: TRBV29-1; j_gene: TRBJ2-5; CDR3aa: CSVGLVVGETQYF; CDR3nt: TGCAGCGTTGGATTGGTTGTAGGAGAGACCCAGTACTTC